This TCR beta chain was captured in a study of blood T cell repertoires in COVID-19. Turning to the study itself: Nucleic acid was either cDNA or gDNA, and it came from T cells, B-cell-depleted T cells, or PBMCs.

CDR3 length: 15 residues. CDR1 and CDR2 from the germline V gene are SEHNR and FQNEAQ (reference sequence). The V and J ends lost 3 bases and 4 bases respectively, with 15 bases between them. Under the authors' procedure: Reference gene primers were amplified, and this amplification served to estimate nucleated cell counts. Clones were sequenced by immunoSEQ multiplex PCR, and TCRdb holds only the in-frame ones, with some missing. D and trimming come from the DNA, and the V and J calls and clone size come from that table. Altogether about 180,000 clones are present, 80% to 85% being singletons, with the ten largest covering 6.5% to 7.5%. Enrollment of patients from Seattle took place during active infection, with longitudinal follow-up.

The source is a woman aged 40 to 50 with COVID-19, enrolled during active disease. The sequenced sample consisted of peripheral blood. The V and J genes are TRBV7-9 and TRBJ1-2; D gene unclear. This CDR3 reads CASSLGMGQVYGYTF. CDR3 bases: TGTGCCAGCAGCTTGGGTATGGGTCAGGTCTATGGCTACACCTTC.